The rows below give T cell receptor beta chains drawn from one sample of a study of cytomegalovirus exposure and HLA in healthy donors. Data came from immunoSEQ multiplex PCR; TCRdb stores just in-frame clones and leaves some out. The sample holds 150,000 to 200,000 clones, around 83% seen once. Material for sequencing was PBMCs. These receptors originate from a man over 45 in good health and CMV-seropositive. CDR3s include the opening cysteine and the closing phenylalanine or tryptophan. The D gene is left open where the match is weak. A clone size is listed for some rows: how often the clone was seen (once, few, many), or a class if it is expanded.

V	J	D	size	CDR3	DNA
TRBV29-1	TRBJ2-7	TRBD2	NA	CSVTSGSYEQYF	TGCAGCGTGACTAGCGGGAGTTACGAGCAGTACTTC
TRBV10-3	TRBJ1-1	NA	NA	CAISDSGEGTEAFF	TGTGCCATCAGTGATTCGGGGGAGGGCACTGAAGCTTTCTTT
TRBV29-1	TRBJ1-1	NA	NA	CSVDHQGEAFF	TGCAGCGTTGATCATCAGGGTGAAGCTTTCTTT
TRBV28	TRBJ1-3	NA	NA	CASSLSTATAGNTIYF	TGTGCCAGCAGTTTGTCGACAGCCACGGCCGGAAACACCATATATTTT
TRBV2	TRBJ1-1	NA	NA	CASSERRSTEAFF	TGTGCCAGCAGTGAGAGGCGTAGCACTGAAGCTTTCTTT
TRBV11-3	TRBJ2-3	TRBD2	NA	CASSQRGGTDTQYF	TGTGCCAGCAGCCAGCGGGGGGGCACAGATACGCAGTATTTT
TRBV4-1	TRBJ2-7	TRBD1	few	CASSSRDRVFDEQYF	TGCGCCAGCAGCTCCCGGGACAGGGTGTTTGACGAGCAGTACTTC
TRBV9	TRBJ2-5	TRBD1	NA	CASSASAGTGLQETQYF	TGTGCCAGCAGCGCTTCCGCCGGGACAGGGCTCCAAGAGACCCAGTACTTC
TRBV6-4	TRBJ2-3	TRBD1	NA	CASSRDRRGTDTQYF	TGTGCCAGCAGTAGGGACAGGAGAGGCACAGATACGCAGTATTTT
TRBV2	TRBJ2-5	TRBD1	NA	CASRWTGLQETQYF	TGTGCCAGCAGGTGGACAGGCCTCCAAGAGACCCAGTACTTC
TRBV4-2	TRBJ1-1	TRBD1	NA	CASSRTGVGNTEAFF	TGTGCCAGCAGCCGGACAGGGGTCGGGAACACTGAAGCTTTCTTT
TRBV9	TRBJ2-5	TRBD2	NA	CASSVAGGVETQYF	TGTGCCAGCTCGGTAGCGGGGGGGGTGGAGACCCAGTACTTC
TRBV4-1	TRBJ2-1	TRBD2	NA	CASSQPGLATNEQFF	TGCGCCAGCAGCCAACCGGGACTAGCTACTAATGAGCAGTTCTTC
TRBV25-1	TRBJ2-7	NA	NA	CASSEYGGTPYEQYF	TGTGCCAGCAGTGAATATGGGGGGACCCCCTACGAGCAGTACTTC
TRBV7-9	TRBJ2-7	NA	NA	CSSSFGYEQYF	TGTTCCAGCAGCTTCGGGTACGAGCAGTACTTC
TRBV27	TRBJ2-7	NA	NA	CASRLTGTLRGSPYEQYF	TGTGCCAGCAGACTAACCGGGACTCTCAGGGGGTCCCCCTACGAGCAGTACTTC
TRBV7-9	TRBJ2-5	NA	once	CASSLVTANQETQYF	TGTGCCAGCAGCTTAGTAACAGCTAACCAAGAGACCCAGTACTTC
TRBV7-9	TRBJ1-1	NA	NA	CASSLGQKNTEAFF	TGTGCCAGCAGCTTAGGACAGAAGAACACTGAAGCTTTCTTT
TRBV4-3	TRBJ2-5	NA	NA	CASSQENRVQETQYF	TGCGCCAGCAGCCAAGAAAACAGGGTCCAAGAGACCCAGTACTTC